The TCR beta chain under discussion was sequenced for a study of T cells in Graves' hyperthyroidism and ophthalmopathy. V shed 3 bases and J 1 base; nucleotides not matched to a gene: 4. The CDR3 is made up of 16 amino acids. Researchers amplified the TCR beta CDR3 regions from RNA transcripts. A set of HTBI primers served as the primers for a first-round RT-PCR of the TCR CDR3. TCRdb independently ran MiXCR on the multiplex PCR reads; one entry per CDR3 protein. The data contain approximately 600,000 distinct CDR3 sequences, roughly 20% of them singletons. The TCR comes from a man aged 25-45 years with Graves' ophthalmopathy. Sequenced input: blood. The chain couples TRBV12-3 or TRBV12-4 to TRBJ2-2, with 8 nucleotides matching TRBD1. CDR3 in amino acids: CASSFQGALNTGELFF. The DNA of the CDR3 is TGTGCCAGCAGTTTTCAGGGGGCCCTGAACACCGGGGAGCTGTTTTTT.